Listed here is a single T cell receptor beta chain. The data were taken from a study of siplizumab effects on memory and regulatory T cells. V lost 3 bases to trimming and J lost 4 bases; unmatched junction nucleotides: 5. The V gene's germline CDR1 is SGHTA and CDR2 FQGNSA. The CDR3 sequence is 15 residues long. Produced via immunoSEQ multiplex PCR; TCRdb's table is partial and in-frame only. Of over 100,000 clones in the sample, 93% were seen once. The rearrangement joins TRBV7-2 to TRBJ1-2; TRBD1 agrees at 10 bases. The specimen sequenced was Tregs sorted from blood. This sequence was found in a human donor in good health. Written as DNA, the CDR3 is TGTGCCAGCAGCTTCGCCGGGACAGGGGCCTATGGCTACACCTTC. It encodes CASSFAGTGAYGYTF.